A selection of T cell receptor beta chains follows, all from one sample in a study of blood T cells in healthy people across ages. TCRdb redid the calling of the 5' RACE reads with MiXCR, one entry per CDR3 protein. The repertoire consists of about 830,000 distinct CDR3 sequences, with 58% occurring once and the leading ten covering 20% to 25%. The specimen sequenced was blood. These receptors all stem from a man aged 25-45 years in good health. The CDR3 runs from the conserved cysteine through the conserved F or W. A D gene is named only where the DNA matches it firmly. Size values are once, few and many counts, or a class for expanded clones, and some rows have none.

J gene,D gene,V gene,clone size,CDR3 protein,CDR3 DNA
TRBJ2-7,.,TRBV6-6,.,CASRKQSLYEQYF,TGTGCCAGCAGGAAACAGTCCCTCTACGAGCAGTACTTC
TRBJ2-3,.,TRBV30,.,CAWSFGAAHTDTQYF,TGTGCCTGGAGTTTCGGAGCAGCACACACAGATACGCAGTATTTT
TRBJ1-2,TRBD1,TRBV20-1,.,CSARDPLGQGKDYTF,TGCAGTGCTAGAGATCCCCTGGGACAGGGGAAGGACTACACCTTC
TRBJ2-7,.,TRBV7-2,.,CASSLVVGSSYNEQYF,TGTGCCAGCAGCTTAGTGGTGGGAAGCTCCTACAATGAGCAGTACTTC
TRBJ1-2,.,TRBV4-2,.,CASSQTPRGGDYGYTF,TGTGCCAGCAGCCAAACCCCCAGGGGCGGGGATTATGGCTACACCTTC
TRBJ2-5,.,TRBV7-2,.,CASSLYYVQETQYF,TGTGCCAGCAGCTTATATTACGTCCAAGAGACCCAGTACTTC
TRBJ2-7,.,TRBV4-1,.,CASSQDLGTTYEQYF,TGCGCCAGCAGCCAAGACCTCGGGACCACCTACGAGCAGTACTTC
TRBJ2-1,TRBD2,TRBV20-1,.,CSASTERGFYNEQFF,TGCAGTGCAAGCACTGAGCGGGGGTTTTACAATGAGCAGTTCTTC
TRBJ2-7,.,TRBV12-3/TRBV12-4,few,CASTLNRGRGEKDEQYF,TGTGCCAGCACCCTCAACCGAGGGAGGGGGGAAAAAGACGAGCAGTACTTC
TRBJ2-7,.,TRBV10-3,few,CAINGAGRSSSYEQYF,TGTGCCATCAATGGGGCAGGGAGGTCGAGCTCCTACGAGCAGTACTTC
TRBJ1-4,TRBD1,TRBV28,.,CASSLEQGASTNEKLFF,TGTGCCAGCAGTTTAGAACAGGGGGCATCCACTAATGAAAAACTGTTTTTT
TRBJ2-1,.,TRBV7-9,.,CASSPYSEQFF,TGTGCCAGCAGCCCGTATAGTGAGCAGTTCTTC
TRBJ2-5,TRBD1,TRBV6-1,.,CASSGGRGLETQYF,TGTGCCAGCAGTGGTGGCAGGGGGCTAGAGACCCAGTACTTC
TRBJ2-1,.,TRBV20-1,.,CSASGGGEQFF,TGCAGTGCTAGTGGGGGCGGGGAGCAGTTCTTC
TRBJ2-1,.,TRBV7-2,.,CASSLGREASEQFF,TGTGCCAGCAGCTTAGGTAGGGAAGCAAGTGAGCAGTTCTTC
TRBJ2-1,.,TRBV4-3,.,CASSQDSRVPYNAQFF,TGCGCCAGCAGCCAAGATAGCAGGGTTCCCTACAATGCGCAGTTCTTC
TRBJ2-3,.,TRBV7-2,.,CASAWASTQYF,TGTGCCAGCGCCTGGGCGAGTACGCAGTATTTT
TRBJ2-1,TRBD2,TRBV20-1,.,CSGGRALYEQFF,TGCAGTGGCGGGAGGGCCCTCTACGAGCAGTTCTTC
TRBJ2-3,.,TRBV4-2,.,CASSRPAEPTDTQYF,TGTGCCAGCAGCCGTCCCGCGGAACCCACAGATACGCAGTATTTT
TRBJ2-6,.,TRBV7-2,few,CASSKRGAGANVLTF,TGTGCCAGCAGCAAAAGGGGTGCTGGGGCCAACGTCCTGACTTTC
TRBJ2-7,.,TRBV3-1,.,CASSPLSWATGAPIYEQYF,TGTGCCAGCAGCCCCCTGTCCTGGGCAACCGGGGCCCCTATCTACGAGCAGTACTTC
TRBJ2-1,.,TRBV7-2,.,CASSLGVNNEQFF,TGTGCCAGCAGCTTAGGGGTGAACAATGAGCAGTTCTTC
TRBJ2-4,.,TRBV30,few,CAWSRSGDIQYF,TGTGCCTGGAGCCGGAGTGGGGACATTCAGTACTTC
TRBJ2-5,.,TRBV7-2,.,CASSLGLSAGGTQYF,TGTGCCAGCAGCTTAGGGCTTTCTGCCGGAGGGACCCAGTACTTC
TRBJ2-5,TRBD2,TRBV30,.,CAWNLAGGETQYF,TGTGCCTGGAACCTAGCGGGAGGGGAGACCCAGTACTTC